Each of the 23 T cell receptor beta chains below was sequenced from the same sample in a study of cytomegalovirus exposure and HLA in healthy donors. The study ran its PCR with 60 Vbeta and 13 Jbeta primers. Measured with immunoSEQ multiplex PCR; TCRdb has only the in-frame clones, and not every one. The repertoire holds approximately 90,000 clones, with around 8% as singletons. Sequencing was performed on PBMCs. The receptor set was obtained from a man aged 50 or older in good health and CMV-seronegative.

The J gene is TRBJ1-2, the V gene TRBV6-5; 7 bases fit TRBD1. This CDR3 contains 12 residues. Per germline, CDR1 MNHEY and CDR2 SVGAGI. With V trimmed by 6 bases and J by 6 bases, 4 bases remained unmatched. CDR3 protein: CASSRQGNGYTF. The CDR3 DNA is TGTGCCAGCAGCCGACAGGGAAATGGCTACACCTTC.

This clone was counted a few times. The J gene is TRBJ1-1, the V gene TRBV30, with 7 bases that match TRBD1. The V segment lost 3 bases and the J segment 1 base; nucleotides outside the gene matches: 5. CDR1 and CDR2 (germline): GTSNPN, SVGIG (reference sequence). The CDR3 is made up of 14 amino acids. The CDR3 reads CAWSLQGGNTEAFF. The CDR3 DNA reads as TGTGCCTGGAGCCTCCAGGGGGGGAACACTGAAGCTTTCTTT. Complete variable domain (other parts from reference TRBV30 and TRBJ1-1): SQTIHQWPATLVQPVGSPLSLECTVEGTSNPNLYWYRQAAGRGLQLLFYSVGIGQISSEVPQNLSASRPQDRQFILSSKKLLLSDSGFYLCAWSLQGGNTEAFFGQGTRLTVV.

The CDR3 DNA sequence: TGTGCCAGCAGCGTTGGGACAATCTATGGCTACACCTTC. This sequence encodes CASSVGTIYGYTF. This rearrangement joins TRBV9 to TRBJ1-2; perhaps TRBD1 as D (6 bases). Germline CDR1 and CDR2: SGDLS and YYNGEE. The CDR3 is made up of 13 amino acids. Trimming shortened V by 2 bases and J by 4 bases, and 9 bases separated the two germline ends.

Only a few counts were recorded for this clone. The CDR3 nucleotides read TGTGCCACTTCGGCGGAACAGGTCCTAGTCGAGCAGTACTTC. This encodes CATSAEQVLVEQYF. The J gene is TRBJ2-7, the V gene TRBV10-3; maybe TRBD1 (5 bases). The CDR3 extends over 14 amino acids. Germline V gene sequence: CDR1 ENHRY, CDR2 SYGVKD. V lost 10 bases, J lost 6 bases, and 22 bases lay in between.

This clone appeared a few times. The rearrangement joins TRBV6-6 to TRBJ2-3; D unresolved. V was cut by 8 bases and J by 1 base, with 10 bases left in between. The germline CDR1 and CDR2 sequences are MNHNY and SVGAGI (reference sequence). The CDR3 runs 13 residues. In DNA form, the CDR3 reads TGTGCCAGCTCGAATTCGGGCACAGATACGCAGTATTTT. Its protein is CASSNSGTDTQYF.

This sequence joins TRBV30 and TRBJ2-3, with D unresolved. The V gene's germline CDR1 is GTSNPN and CDR2 SVGIG (reference sequence). Trimming took 5 bases from V and 5 from J, leaving 8 bases between them. The CDR3 consists of 11 residues. The CDR3 loop reads CAWESGDTQYF. CDR3 DNA sequence: TGTGCCTGGGAGAGTGGAGATACGCAGTATTTT. The whole variable domain, remainder taken from reference TRBV30 and TRBJ2-3, is SQTIHQWPATLVQPVGSPLSLECTVEGTSNPNLYWYRQAAGRGLQLLFYSVGIGQISSEVPQNLSASRPQDRQFILSSKKLLLSDSGFYLCAWESGDTQYFGPGTRLTVL.

This chain connects TRBV2 to TRBJ2-5; possibly TRBD2 for D (5 bases). CDR1 and CDR2 (germline): SNHLY, FYNNEI. The CDR3 runs 14 residues. The V end was cut by 6 bases, the J end by 4 bases, with 15 bases between. CDR3 in DNA: TGTGCCAGCAGCCGGACTGCCGTCGGAGAGACCCAGTACTTC. Its protein product is CASSRTAVGETQYF.

This clone was seen only a few times. The rearrangement links TRBV29-1 to TRBJ1-4, with D possibly being TRBD1 (6 bases). Trimming cost V 7 bases and J 7 bases, with 19 bases left between them. Germline V gene data show CDR1 as SQVTM and CDR2 as ANQGSEA. The CDR3 consists of 14 residues. The DNA of the CDR3 is TGCAGCGCCGACACTTCAGGGGAAGGTGAAAAACTGTTTTTT. Encoded protein: CSADTSGEGEKLFF.

The chain uses TRBV5-8 and TRBJ2-7, with 10 bases lining up with TRBD1. Germline-derived CDR1 and CDR2 are SGHTS and YDEGEE. The CDR3 extends over 15 amino acids. V shed 3 bases and J 2 bases; nucleotides not matched to a gene: 5. The DNA for the CDR3 is TGTGCCAGCAGCTGGACAGGGGGGCGGACCTACGAGCAGTACTTC. Translation: CASSWTGGRTYEQYF.

This clone was detected ten times or more. The CDR3 is CASSEALETPYEQYF. CDR3 nucleotide sequence: TGTGCCAGCAGTGAAGCGCTTGAGACACCCTACGAGCAGTACTTC. The J gene is TRBJ2-7, the V gene TRBV6-1; D is undetermined. V dropped 0 bases and J dropped 2 bases, with 11 bases sitting between them. The length of the CDR3 is 15 residues. Germline V CDR1 and CDR2: MNHNS, SASEGT.

J is TRBJ2-7 and V is TRBV6-1; D gene ambiguous. The CDR3 is 11 residues long. Germline values: CDR1 MNHNS, CDR2 SASEGT. Trimming removed 3 bases from V and 3 bases from J, with 3 bases in between. The DNA for the CDR3 is TGTGCCAGCAGTGATATCTACGAGCAGTACTTC. This gives the protein CASSDIYEQYF.

This rearrangement joins TRBV14 to TRBJ1-6; a weak D match, TRBD1 (6 bases). This CDR3 is built from 15 residues. V lost 0 bases and J 6 bases, leaving 9 bases between the germline ends. Germline V gene sequence: CDR1 SGHDN, CDR2 FVKESK. The CDR3 nucleotides read TGTGCCAGCAGCCAAGACAGGGGTTTTAATTCACCCCTCCACTTT. Translated, it gives CASSQDRGFNSPLHF.

This chain joins TRBV27 and TRBJ2-4; D is unclear. The germline V gene encodes CDR1 MNHEY and CDR2 SMNVEV (reference sequence). The CDR3 is 11 residues long. V gave up 2 bases and J gave up 8 bases, with 4 bases separating them. The CDR3 coding sequence is TGTGCCAGCAGTTTAGGAGACATTCAGTACTTC. The encoded protein is CASSLGDIQYF.

The chain carries TRBV7-9 and TRBJ2-7; D unclear. CDR1 is SEHNR and CDR2 is FQNEAQ in the germline V gene (reference sequence). The CDR3 consists of 12 residues. V was clipped by 0 bases and J by 7 bases, with 7 bases between them. The CDR3 bases are TGTGCCAGCAGCTTAGCGCGGCAGGAGCAGTACTTC. Encoded protein: CASSLARQEQYF.

There are a few counts of this clone. The rearrangement links TRBV28 to TRBJ1-5; D not resolved. The germline V gene has CDR1 MDHEN and CDR2 SYDVKM. This CDR3 spans 15 amino acids. V lost 4 bases and J lost 6, with 16 bases in between. CDR3: CASSSPWREVQPQHF. CDR3 DNA: TGTGCCAGCAGTTCCCCGTGGAGGGAGGTTCAGCCCCAGCATTTT. Complete variable domain (other parts from reference TRBV28 and TRBJ1-5): DVKVTQSSRYLVKRTGEKVFLECVQDMDHENMFWYRQDPGLGLRLIYFSYDVKMKEKGDIPEGYSVSREKKERFSLILESASTNQTSMYLCASSSPWREVQPQHFGDGTRLSIL.

This clone was seen more than once but under ten times. The V gene is TRBV5-1, the J gene TRBJ1-6; TRBD1 is a possible D gene (5 bases). Germline V lookup: CDR1 SGHRS, CDR2 YFSETQ. CDR3 length: 15 amino acids. The ends were cut back, 6 bases at V and 9 bases at J, with 19 bases in the middle. As DNA, the CDR3 is TGCGCCAGCACTCACGGGGGTGAGGGGCCTTCACCCCTCCACTTT. Amino acid sequence: CASTHGGEGPSPLHF.

Comments on this clone: This may be a read error, as it is one base from a much larger clone. V gene TRBV7-6 combines with J gene TRBJ1-1, with D unclear. The CDR3 length is 13 residues. Trimming shortened V by 2 bases and J by 0 bases, and 4 bases separated the two germline ends. Germline V lookup: CDR1 SGHVS, CDR2 FNYEAQ. The CDR3 protein is CASSLQVNTEAFF. The CDR3 DNA reads as TGTGCCAGCAGCTTACAGGTGAACACTGAAGCTTTCTTT.

The chain uses TRBV6-1 and TRBJ2-1; 7 nucleotides agree with TRBD1. The CDR3 runs 15 residues. The germline gives CDR1 MNHNS, CDR2 SASEGT. V trimming: 3 bases; J trimming: 5 bases; junction bases outside the gene matches: 7. The CDR3 region is CASSENRGFHNEQFF. The CDR3 nucleotides are TGTGCCAGCAGTGAGAACAGGGGTTTCCACAATGAGCAGTTCTTC.

This clone was detected only a few times. This chain joins TRBV5-1 and TRBJ2-5; a weak D match, TRBD2 (5 bases). V gave up 0 bases and J gave up 2 bases, with 8 bases separating them. The CDR3 has 14 amino acids. CDR1 and CDR2 from the germline V gene are SGHRS and YFSETQ. CDR3 coding DNA: TGCGCCAGCAGCTTGGGAAGCGGTCAAGAGACCCAGTACTTC. Translating gives CASSLGSGQETQYF.

The chain joins TRBV27 to TRBJ2-7; the D gene is possibly TRBD1 (5 bases). V gave up 0 bases and J gave up 3 bases, with 9 bases separating them. Germline V gene sequence: CDR1 MNHEY, CDR2 SMNVEV (reference sequence). There are 14 residues in the CDR3. The CDR3 loop is CASSLSRQFYEQYF. The CDR3 nucleotides are TGTGCCAGCAGTTTATCAAGACAGTTCTACGAGCAGTACTTC.

A few counts support this clone. The chain employs TRBV9 and TRBJ1-6; D gene unclear. The CDR3 length is 13 residues. The germline V gene has CDR1 SGDLS and CDR2 YYNGEE. V gave up 0 bases and J gave up 10 bases, with 8 bases separating them. In nucleotides, the CDR3 is TGTGCCAGCAGCGTAGCGTGGAGCTCACCCCTCCACTTT. Amino acids: CASSVAWSSPLHF.

The chain is built from TRBV6-5 and TRBJ1-2; D perhaps matches TRBD1 (5 bases). Germline loops: CDR1 MNHEY, CDR2 SVGAGI. V lost 2 bases to trimming and J lost 8 bases, with 15 bases between them. There are 14 residues in the CDR3. The CDR3 DNA reads as TGTGCCAGCAGTTACCCCGGGACTCAAGGCGGCTACACCTTC. Translated: CASSYPGTQGGYTF.

The chain links TRBV5-1 to TRBJ2-7; possibly TRBD1 for D (7 bases). The ends were cut back, 4 bases at V and 1 base at J, with 27 bases in the middle. The CDR3 extends over 19 amino acids. The germline CDR1 and CDR2 sequences are SGHRS and YFSETQ. CDR3 protein: CASSQSTRGWLALSYEQYF. In nucleotides, the CDR3 is TGCGCCAGCAGCCAAAGCACCAGGGGGTGGCTAGCGTTATCCTACGAGCAGTACTTC. The full variable domain, completed using reference TRBV5-1 and TRBJ2-7, is KAGVTQTPRYLIKTRGQQVTLSCSPISGHRSVSWYQQTPGQGLQFLFEYFSETQRNKGNFPGRFSGRQFSNSRSEMNVSTLELGDSALYLCASSQSTRGWLALSYEQYFGPGTRLTVT.